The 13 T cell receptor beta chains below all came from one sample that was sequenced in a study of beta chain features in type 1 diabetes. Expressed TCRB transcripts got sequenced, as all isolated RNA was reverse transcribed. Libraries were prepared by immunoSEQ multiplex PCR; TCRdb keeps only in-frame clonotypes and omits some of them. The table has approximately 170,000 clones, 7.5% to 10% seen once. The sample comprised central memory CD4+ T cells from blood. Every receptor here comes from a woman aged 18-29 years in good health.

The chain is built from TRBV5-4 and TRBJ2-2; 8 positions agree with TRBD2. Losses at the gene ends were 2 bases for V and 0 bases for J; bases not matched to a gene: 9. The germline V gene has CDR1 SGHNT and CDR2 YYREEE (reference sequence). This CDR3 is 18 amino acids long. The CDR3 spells CASSFPSGGPSNTGELFF. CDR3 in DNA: TGTGCCAGCAGCTTTCCCAGCGGGGGTCCCTCGAACACCGGGGAGCTGTTTTTT.

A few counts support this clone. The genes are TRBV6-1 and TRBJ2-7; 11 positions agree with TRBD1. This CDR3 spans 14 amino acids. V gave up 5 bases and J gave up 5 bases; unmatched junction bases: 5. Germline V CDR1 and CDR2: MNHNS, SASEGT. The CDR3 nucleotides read TGTGCCAGCAGTTCCCCGGGACAGGGGGACGAGCAGTACTTC. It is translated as CASSSPGQGDEQYF.

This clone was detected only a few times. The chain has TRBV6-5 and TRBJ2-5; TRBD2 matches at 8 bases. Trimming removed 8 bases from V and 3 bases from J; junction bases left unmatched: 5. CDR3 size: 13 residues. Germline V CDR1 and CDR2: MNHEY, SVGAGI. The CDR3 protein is CASREGGKETQYF. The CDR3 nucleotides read TGTGCCAGCCGGGAGGGGGGGAAAGAGACCCAGTACTTC.

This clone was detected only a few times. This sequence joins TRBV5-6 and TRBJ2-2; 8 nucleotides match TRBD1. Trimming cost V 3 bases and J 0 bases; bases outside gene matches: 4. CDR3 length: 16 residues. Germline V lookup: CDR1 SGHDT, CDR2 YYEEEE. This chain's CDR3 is CASSWGTGTNTGELFF. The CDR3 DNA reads TGTGCCAGCAGCTGGGGGACAGGAACGAACACCGGGGAGCTGTTTTTT.

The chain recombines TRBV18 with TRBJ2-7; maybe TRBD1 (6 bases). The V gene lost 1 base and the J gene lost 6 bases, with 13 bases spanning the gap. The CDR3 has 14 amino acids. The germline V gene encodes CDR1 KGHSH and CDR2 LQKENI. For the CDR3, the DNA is TGTGCCAGCTCACCACGGGACACGGGTTTCGAGCAGTACTTC. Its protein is CASSPRDTGFEQYF.

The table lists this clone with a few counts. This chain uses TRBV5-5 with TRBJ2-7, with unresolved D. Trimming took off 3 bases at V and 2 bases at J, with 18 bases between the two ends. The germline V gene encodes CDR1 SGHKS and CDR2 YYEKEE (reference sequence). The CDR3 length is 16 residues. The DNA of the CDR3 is TGTGCCAGCAGCTCGTTAATGTGGGCAGAGACCTACGAGCAGTACTTC. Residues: CASSSLMWAETYEQYF.

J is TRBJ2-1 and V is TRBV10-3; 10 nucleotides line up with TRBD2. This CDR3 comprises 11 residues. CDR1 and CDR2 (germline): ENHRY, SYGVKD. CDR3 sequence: CSGGAYNEQFF. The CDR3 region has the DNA TGTAGCGGGGGGGCCTACAATGAGCAGTTCTTC.

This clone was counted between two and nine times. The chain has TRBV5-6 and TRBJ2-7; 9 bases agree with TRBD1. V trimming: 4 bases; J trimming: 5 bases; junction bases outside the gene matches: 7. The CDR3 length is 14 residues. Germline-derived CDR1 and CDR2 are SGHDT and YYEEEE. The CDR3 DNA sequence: TGTGCCAGCAGCGCCCGGGACAGGGCTCACGAGCAGTACTTC. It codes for CASSARDRAHEQYF.

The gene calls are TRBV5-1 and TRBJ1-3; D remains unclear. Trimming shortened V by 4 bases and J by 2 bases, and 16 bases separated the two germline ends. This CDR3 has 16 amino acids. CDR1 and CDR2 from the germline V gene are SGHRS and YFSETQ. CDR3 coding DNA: TGCGCCAGCAGCCCAGGCCCGATGAGCACTGGAAACACCATATATTTT. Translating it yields CASSPGPMSTGNTIYF.

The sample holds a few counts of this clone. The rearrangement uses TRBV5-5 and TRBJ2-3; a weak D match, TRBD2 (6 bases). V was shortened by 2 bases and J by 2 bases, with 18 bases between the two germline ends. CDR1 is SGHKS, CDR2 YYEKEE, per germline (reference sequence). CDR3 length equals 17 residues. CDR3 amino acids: CASSLKYGGPPTDTQYF. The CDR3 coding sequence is TGTGCCAGCAGCTTAAAATATGGAGGGCCTCCCACAGATACGCAGTATTTT.

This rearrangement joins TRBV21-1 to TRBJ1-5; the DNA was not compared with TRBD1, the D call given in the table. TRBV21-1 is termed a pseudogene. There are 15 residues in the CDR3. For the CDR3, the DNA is TGTGCCACTACCGGACAGGGAAGGGTGAATCAGCCCCAGCATTTT. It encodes CATTGQGRVNQPQHF.

The CDR3 sequence is CAWSPLTGAQPQHF. DNA for the CDR3: TGTGCCTGGAGTCCATTGACAGGGGCTCAGCCCCAGCATTTT. The chain links TRBV30 to TRBJ1-5; 8 nucleotides align to TRBD1. The trim removed 2 bases at V and 6 bases at J, leaving 6 bases unmatched. The V gene's germline CDR1 is GTSNPN and CDR2 SVGIG (reference sequence). This CDR3 is built from 14 residues. Supplemented by reference TRBV30 and TRBJ1-5, the full variable domain reads SQTIHQWPATLVQPVGSPLSLECTVEGTSNPNLYWYRQAAGRGLQLLFYSVGIGQISSEVPQNLSASRPQDRQFILSSKKLLLSDSGFYLCAWSPLTGAQPQHFGDGTRLSIL.

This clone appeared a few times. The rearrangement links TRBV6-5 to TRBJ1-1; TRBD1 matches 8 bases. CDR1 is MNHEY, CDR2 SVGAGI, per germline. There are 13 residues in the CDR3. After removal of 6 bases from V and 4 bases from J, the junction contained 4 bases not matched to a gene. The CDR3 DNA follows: TGTGCCAGCAGCGGGACAGGACCCACTGAAGCTTTCTTT. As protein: CASSGTGPTEAFF.